This T cell receptor beta chain was sequenced in a study of PD-L1 blockade in urothelial cancer. Documented time point: pretreatment peripheral blood. TCRdb's table, derived via immunoSEQ multiplex PCR, lists solely in-frame clones and lacks some. The profile shows about 63,000 clones, 80% to 90% of them singletons. This clone was seen more than once but under ten times. Trimming removed 6 bases from V and 0 bases from J, with 11 bases in between. Germline CDR1 reads SNHLY; CDR2 reads FYNNEI. The CDR3 sequence is 15 residues long. The specimen was PBMCs, collected around atezolizumab (anti-PD-L1) treatment. This rearrangement joins TRBV2 to TRBJ2-2; D unresolved. This clonotype was sampled from a man between 65 and 80 years old with urothelial cancer. In DNA form, the CDR3 reads TGTGCCAGCAGGGCGGTTCACTCGAACACCGGGGAGCTGTTTTTT. Its protein is CASRAVHSNTGELFF.